The 21 T cell receptor beta chains presented below share a single source sample, sequenced in a study of cytomegalovirus exposure and HLA in healthy donors. With 60 Vbeta and 13 Jbeta primers, the PCR was carried out. Repertoires were generated with immunoSEQ multiplex PCR, while TCRdb's copy carries only in-frame clones and drops some. This table holds 110,000 or so clones, 77% found once. Material: PBMCs. Receptors originate from a man aged 35 to 55 in good health and CMV-seropositive.

This chain uses TRBV7-8 with TRBJ2-1; 9 nucleotides align to TRBD1. J was trimmed by 7 bases and V by 5 bases; bases with no gene match: 12. CDR3 length: 16 residues. CDR1 SGHVS and CDR2 FQNEAQ come from the germline V gene. The CDR3 here is CASSPGTGPFGNEQFF. DNA for the CDR3: TGTGCCAGCAGCCCTGGGACAGGGCCTTTCGGGAATGAGCAGTTCTTC.

The chain has TRBV28 and TRBJ1-6, with TRBD1 matching over 8 bases. V shed 4 bases, J shed 9 bases, and the junction held 5 bases outside the gene matches. The CDR3 is 14 residues long. Germline assignment: CDR1 MDHEN and CDR2 SYDVKM. The CDR3 DNA reads TGTGCCAGCAGTTACCGCAGGGGGCTTTCACCCCTCCACTTT. This translates into CASSYRRGLSPLHF.

This clone was found a few times. The chain couples TRBV7-9 to TRBJ2-7, with 7 bases lining up with TRBD1. Trimming removed 4 bases from V and 3 bases from J; junction bases left unmatched: 6. CDR1 and CDR2 (germline): SEHNR, FQNEAQ (reference sequence). The CDR3 length is 14 residues. CDR3 in DNA: TGTGCCAGCAGCTCTACAGGGGTCCGCTACGAGCAGTACTTC. As protein: CASSSTGVRYEQYF. Filled out from reference TRBV7-9 and TRBJ2-7, the complete variable domain reads DTGVSQNPRHKITKRGQNVTFRCDPISEHNRLYWYRQTLGQGPEFLTYFQNEAQLEKSRLLSDRFSAERPKGSFSTLEIQRTEQGDSAMYLCASSSTGVRYEQYFGPGTRLTVT.

The gene calls are TRBV9 and TRBJ2-2; 9 bases are shared with TRBD1. The germline V gene encodes CDR1 SGDLS and CDR2 YYNGEE. The CDR3 has 16 residues. Trimming removed 3 bases from V and 3 bases from J; junction bases left unmatched: 6. This CDR3 reads CASSAQGALDTGELFF. As DNA, the CDR3 is TGTGCCAGCAGCGCACAGGGGGCGCTGGACACCGGGGAGCTGTTTTTT. The whole variable domain, remainder taken from reference TRBV9 and TRBJ2-2, is DSGVTQTPKHLITATGQRVTLRCSPRSGDLSVYWYQQSLDQGLQFLIQYYNGEERAKGNILERFSAQQFPDLHSELNLSSLELGDSALYFCASSAQGALDTGELFFGEGSRLTVL.

The chain joins TRBV28 to TRBJ1-5, with D perhaps matching TRBD1 (5 bases). Trimming shortened V by 7 bases and J by 4 bases, and 14 bases separated the two germline ends. The CDR3 covers 14 residues. CDR1 and CDR2 (germline): MDHEN, SYDVKM. The CDR3 is CASKVGGINQPQHF. The CDR3 coding sequence is TGTGCCAGCAAGGTTGGGGGGATTAATCAGCCCCAGCATTTT.

The V call is TRBV7-9, the J call TRBJ1-6; 7 bases fit TRBD1. Trimming at V came to 7 bases and at J to 7 bases, leaving 7 bases not matched to a gene. The V gene's germline CDR1 is SEHNR and CDR2 FQNEAQ (reference sequence). CDR3 length: 14 amino acids. The CDR3 sequence: CASTQTGQNSPLHF. Here the CDR3 DNA reads TGTGCCAGCACTCAAACGGGACAGAATTCACCCCTCCACTTT.

The CDR3 DNA sequence: TGTGCCAGCAGCCGGAGGACAGGAGCCCCTGGGGCCCTCCACTTT. This sequence encodes CASSRRTGAPGALHF. The chain links TRBV13 to TRBJ1-6; 7 bases map to TRBD1. The V and J ends lost 5 bases and 14 bases, in that order; junction bases with no gene match: 15. CDR1 and CDR2 from the germline V gene are PRHDT and FYEKMQ (reference sequence). The CDR3 sequence is 15 residues long.

The DNA of the CDR3 is TGTGCCAGCAGTGCCCCTGCCGGGACAGGTTATGGCTACACCTTC. Protein: CASSAPAGTGYGYTF. The chain employs TRBV28 and TRBJ1-2, with TRBD1 identical over 8 bases. Germline lookup yields CDR1 MDHEN and CDR2 SYDVKM. CDR3 length: 15 residues. The junction had 10 bases not matched to a gene; V was cut back by 5 bases and J by 5 bases.

The J gene is TRBJ1-6, the V gene TRBV6-5; 7 bases fit TRBD1. The V gene end was trimmed by 2 bases and the J gene end by 9 bases; junction bases not matched to a gene: 7. The germline V gene encodes CDR1 MNHEY and CDR2 SVGAGI. The CDR3 length is 15 residues. In DNA, the CDR3 is TGTGCCAGCAGTTACGAAAACAGGGGACGTTCACCCCTCCACTTT. This codes for CASSYENRGRSPLHF.

The chain employs TRBV10-3 and TRBJ2-3; 10 nucleotides line up with TRBD2. Per the germline V gene, CDR1 is ENHRY and CDR2 is SYGVKD. The J segment lost 5 bases and the V segment lost 5 bases, leaving 4 bases of the junction unmatched. The CDR3 length is 14 residues. This chain's CDR3 is CAISSGGAKDTQYF. CDR3 DNA sequence: TGTGCCATCAGTAGCGGGGGGGCAAAAGATACGCAGTATTTT.

The V call is TRBV14, the J call TRBJ2-1; 7 positions agree with TRBD2. V dropped 1 base and J dropped 9; count of bases not matched to a gene: 9. The germline gives CDR1 SGHDN, CDR2 FVKESK. This CDR3 is built from 15 residues. The CDR3 reads CASSQVVGSGAEQFF. For the CDR3, the DNA is TGTGCCAGCAGCCAAGTCGTAGGGAGCGGGGCTGAGCAGTTCTTC.

V usage is TRBV6-6 and J usage is TRBJ2-7; maybe TRBD1 (6 bases). Trimming took 5 bases from V and 9 from J, leaving 20 bases between them. Germline CDR1 is MNHNY and CDR2 is SVGAGI (reference sequence). This CDR3 is 14 amino acids long. Here the CDR3 reads CASSGEQARGGQYF. CDR3 nucleotides: TGTGCCAGCAGTGGTGAGCAGGCGAGAGGGGGGCAGTACTTC.

This clone appeared a few times. The chain is built from TRBV7-9 and TRBJ2-4; 9 positions match TRBD2. V gave up 3 bases and J gave up 0 bases; unmatched junction bases: 12. This CDR3 is built from 19 residues. Looked up from germline, CDR1 is SEHNR and CDR2 is FQNEAQ (reference sequence). The CDR3 nucleotides read TGTGCCAGCAGCTTTTACGCGGGGGGGCCTCTTTCAGCCAAAAACATTCAGTACTTC. It specifies CASSFYAGGPLSAKNIQYF. Looking up the rest from reference TRBV7-9 and TRBJ2-4 gives the full variable domain: DTGVSQNPRHKITKRGQNVTFRCDPISEHNRLYWYRQTLGQGPEFLTYFQNEAQLEKSRLLSDRFSAERPKGSFSTLEIQRTEQGDSAMYLCASSFYAGGPLSAKNIQYFGAGTRLSVL.

This clone has a single count. V is TRBV12-5 and J is TRBJ2-7; 7 bases agree with TRBD1. This CDR3 spans 16 amino acids. V gave up 1 base and J gave up 0 bases; unmatched junction bases: 6. Germline-derived CDR1 and CDR2 are LGHNT and FRNRAP. CDR3 sequence: CASGLARQGSSYEQYF. DNA for the CDR3: TGTGCTAGTGGTTTGGCCCGACAGGGTAGCTCCTACGAGCAGTACTTC.

The chain carries TRBV4-1 and TRBJ2-2; maybe TRBD1 (6 bases). The V and J ends lost 10 bases and 1 base respectively, with 13 bases between them. The V gene's germline CDR1 is MGHRA and CDR2 YSYEKL. The CDR3 is 14 amino acids. The CDR3: CATEDRLNTGELFF. CDR3 in DNA: TGCGCCACCGAGGACAGACTGAACACCGGGGAGCTGTTTTTT.

This clone has just one count. The CDR3 region is CASTSLGTDNHGYTF. The DNA of the CDR3 is TGTGCCAGCACCTCTTTAGGGACAGATAATCATGGCTACACCTTC. V is TRBV27 and J is TRBJ1-2; 7 bases agree with TRBD1. The CDR3 is 15 residues long. Germline CDR1 reads MNHEY; CDR2 reads SMNVEV (reference sequence). The trim removed 7 bases at V and 6 bases at J, leaving 14 bases unmatched.

The chain has TRBV7-3 and TRBJ2-2; 10 positions match TRBD1. This CDR3 has 17 amino acids. J was trimmed by 5 bases and V by 5 bases; bases with no gene match: 11. The V gene's germline CDR1 is SGHTA and CDR2 FQGTGA. DNA for the CDR3: TGTGCCAGCAGCCTCTACCCGTGGACAGGGGGAACCGGGGAGCTGTTTTTT. It is translated as CASSLYPWTGGTGELFF.

The CDR3 nucleotides read TGTGCCAGCAGCTTAGTAGGACAGGGGGCTGGGGCTTTCTTT. This encodes CASSLVGQGAGAFF. The chain is built from TRBV7-2 and TRBJ1-1; TRBD1 aligns across 11 bases. V lost 1 base to trimming and J lost 11 bases; unmatched junction nucleotides: 6. Germline CDR1 and CDR2: SGHTA and FQGNSA. The CDR3 has 14 residues. The full variable domain, with the rest looked up from reference TRBV7-2 and TRBJ1-1, is GAGVSQSPSNKVTEKGKDVELRCDPISGHTALYWYRQSLGQGLEFLIYFQGNSAPDKSGLPSDRFSAERTGGSVSTLTIQRTQQEDSAVYLCASSLVGQGAGAFFGQGTRLTVV.

The CDR3: CASRQSPGGLGYTF. The DNA for the CDR3 is TGTGCCAGCAGACAATCTCCCGGGGGGCTCGGCTACACCTTC. The chain has TRBV6-5 and TRBJ1-2; a possible D gene is TRBD1 (6 bases). The CDR3 has 14 amino acids. Germline CDR1 MNHEY, CDR2 SVGAGI. Trimming took off 6 bases at V and 8 bases at J, with 19 bases between the two ends.

This clone was counted between two and nine times. The J gene is TRBJ2-3, the V gene TRBV7-2; TRBD2 agrees at 11 bases. Unmatched junction bases numbered 4, after V lost 5 bases and J lost 0 bases. The CDR3 consists of 16 residues. Germline loops: CDR1 SGHTA, CDR2 FQGNSA. Here the CDR3 DNA reads TGTGCCAGCAGCGTCTTAGCGGGGGGGAGCACAGATACGCAGTATTTT. Its protein is CASSVLAGGSTDTQYF.

This clone was counted a few times. The V gene is TRBV5-1, the J gene TRBJ1-2; 7 bases are shared with TRBD1. After removal of 1 base from V and 3 bases from J, the junction contained 9 bases not matched to a gene. This CDR3 spans 16 amino acids. Looked up from germline, CDR1 is SGHRS and CDR2 is YFSETQ. DNA for the CDR3: TGCGCCAGCAGCTTGCCACAGACAGGGTTCGACTATGGCTACACCTTC. This translates into CASSLPQTGFDYGYTF.